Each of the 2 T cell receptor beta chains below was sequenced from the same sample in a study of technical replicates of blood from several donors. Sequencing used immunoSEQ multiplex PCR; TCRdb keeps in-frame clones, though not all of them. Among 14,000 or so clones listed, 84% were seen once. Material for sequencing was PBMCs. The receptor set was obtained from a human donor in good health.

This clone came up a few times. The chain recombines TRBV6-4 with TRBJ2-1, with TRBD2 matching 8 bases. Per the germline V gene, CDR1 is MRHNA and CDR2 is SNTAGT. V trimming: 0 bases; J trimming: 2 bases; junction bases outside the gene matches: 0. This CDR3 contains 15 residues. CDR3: CASSDSSGTYNEQFF. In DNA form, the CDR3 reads TGTGCCAGCAGTGACTCTAGCGGGACCTACAATGAGCAGTTCTTC.

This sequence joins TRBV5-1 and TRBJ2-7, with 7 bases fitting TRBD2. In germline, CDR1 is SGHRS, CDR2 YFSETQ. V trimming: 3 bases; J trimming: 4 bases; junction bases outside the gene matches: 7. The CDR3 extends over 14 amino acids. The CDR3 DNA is TGCGCCAGCAGCTCGGGGGGAGGGCCGTACGAGCAGTACTTC. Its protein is CASSSGGGPYEQYF.